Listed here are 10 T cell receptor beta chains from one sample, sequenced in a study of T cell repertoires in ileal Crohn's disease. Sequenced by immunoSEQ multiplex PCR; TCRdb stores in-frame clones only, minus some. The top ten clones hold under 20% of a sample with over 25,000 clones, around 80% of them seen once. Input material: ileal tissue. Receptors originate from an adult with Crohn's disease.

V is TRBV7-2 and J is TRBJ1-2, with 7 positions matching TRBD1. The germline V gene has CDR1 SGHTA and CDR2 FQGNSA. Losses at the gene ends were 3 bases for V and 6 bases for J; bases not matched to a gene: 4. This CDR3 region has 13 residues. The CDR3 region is CASSLTGTHGYTF. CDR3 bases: TGTGCCAGCAGCTTGACAGGGACCCATGGCTACACCTTC.

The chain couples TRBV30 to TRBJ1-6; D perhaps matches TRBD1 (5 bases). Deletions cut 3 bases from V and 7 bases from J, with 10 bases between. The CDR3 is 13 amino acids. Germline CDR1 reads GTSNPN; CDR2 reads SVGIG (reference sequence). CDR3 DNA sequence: TGTGCCTGGAGCTATGACAGCAATTCACCCCTCCACTTT. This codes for CAWSYDSNSPLHF.

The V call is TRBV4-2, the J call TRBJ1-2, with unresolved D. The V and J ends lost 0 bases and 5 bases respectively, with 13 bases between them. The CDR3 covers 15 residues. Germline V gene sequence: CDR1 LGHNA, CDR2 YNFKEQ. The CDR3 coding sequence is TGTGCCAGCAGCCAAGATCTGGCGGGGAATTATGGCTACACCTTC. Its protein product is CASSQDLAGNYGYTF.

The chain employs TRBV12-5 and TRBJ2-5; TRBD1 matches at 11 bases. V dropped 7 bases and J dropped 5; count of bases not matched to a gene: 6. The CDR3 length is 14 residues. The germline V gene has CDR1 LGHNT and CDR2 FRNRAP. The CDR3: CASAGTGGWETQYF. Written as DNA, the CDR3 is TGTGCTAGTGCCGGGACAGGGGGTTGGGAGACCCAGTACTTC.

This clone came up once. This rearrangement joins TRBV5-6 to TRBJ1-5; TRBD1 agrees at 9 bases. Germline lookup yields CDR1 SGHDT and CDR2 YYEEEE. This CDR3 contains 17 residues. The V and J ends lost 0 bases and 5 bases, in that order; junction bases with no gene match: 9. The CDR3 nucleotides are TGTGCCAGCAGCTTGGCTACCGGGACAGGGACCTATCAGCCCCAGCATTTT. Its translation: CASSLATGTGTYQPQHF. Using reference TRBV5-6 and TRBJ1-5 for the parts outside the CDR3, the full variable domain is DAGVTQSPTHLIKTRGQQVTLRCSPKSGHDTVSWYQQALGQGPQFIFQYYEEEERQRGNFPDRFSGHQFPNYSSELNVNALLLGDSALYLCASSLATGTGTYQPQHFGDGTRLSIL.

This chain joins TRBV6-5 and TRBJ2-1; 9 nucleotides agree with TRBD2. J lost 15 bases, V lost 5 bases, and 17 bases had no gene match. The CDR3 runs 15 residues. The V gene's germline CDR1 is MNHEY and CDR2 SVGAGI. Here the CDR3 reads CASSRRSLGREGLFF. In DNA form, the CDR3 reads TGTGCCAGCAGTCGGAGGAGTTTGGGGCGGGAGGGCTTGTTCTTC.

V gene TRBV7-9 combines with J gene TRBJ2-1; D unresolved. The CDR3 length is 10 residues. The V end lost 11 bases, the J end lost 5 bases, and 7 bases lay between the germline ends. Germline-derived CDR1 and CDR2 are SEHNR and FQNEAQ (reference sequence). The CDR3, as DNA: TGTGCCGGGCACCACAATGAGCAGTTCTTC. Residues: CAGHHNEQFF. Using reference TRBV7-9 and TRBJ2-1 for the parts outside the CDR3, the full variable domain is DTGVSQNPRHKITKRGQNVTFRCDPISEHNRLYWYRQTLGQGPEFLTYFQNEAQLEKSRLLSDRFSAERPKGSFSTLEIQRTEQGDSAMYLCAGHHNEQFFGPGTRLTVL.

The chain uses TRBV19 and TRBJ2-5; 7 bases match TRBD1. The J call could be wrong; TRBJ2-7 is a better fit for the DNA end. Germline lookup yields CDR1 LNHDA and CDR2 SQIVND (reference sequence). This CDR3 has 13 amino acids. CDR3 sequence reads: CATRETGSYEQYF. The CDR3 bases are TGTGCCACAAGGGAGACAGGGAGTTACGAGCAGTACTTC.

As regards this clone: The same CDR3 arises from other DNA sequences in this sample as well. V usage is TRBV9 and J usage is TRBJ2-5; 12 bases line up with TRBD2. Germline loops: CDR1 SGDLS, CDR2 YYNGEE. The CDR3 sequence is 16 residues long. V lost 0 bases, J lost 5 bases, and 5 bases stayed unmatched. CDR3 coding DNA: TGTGCCAGCAGCGTAGGAGGACTAGCGGGAAGGGAGACCCAGTACTTC. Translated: CASSVGGLAGRETQYF.

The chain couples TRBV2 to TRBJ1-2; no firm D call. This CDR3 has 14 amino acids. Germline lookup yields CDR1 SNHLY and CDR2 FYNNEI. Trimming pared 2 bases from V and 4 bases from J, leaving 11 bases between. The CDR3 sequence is CASSERWAAYGYTF. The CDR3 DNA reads TGTGCCAGCAGTGAAAGGTGGGCAGCCTATGGCTACACCTTC.